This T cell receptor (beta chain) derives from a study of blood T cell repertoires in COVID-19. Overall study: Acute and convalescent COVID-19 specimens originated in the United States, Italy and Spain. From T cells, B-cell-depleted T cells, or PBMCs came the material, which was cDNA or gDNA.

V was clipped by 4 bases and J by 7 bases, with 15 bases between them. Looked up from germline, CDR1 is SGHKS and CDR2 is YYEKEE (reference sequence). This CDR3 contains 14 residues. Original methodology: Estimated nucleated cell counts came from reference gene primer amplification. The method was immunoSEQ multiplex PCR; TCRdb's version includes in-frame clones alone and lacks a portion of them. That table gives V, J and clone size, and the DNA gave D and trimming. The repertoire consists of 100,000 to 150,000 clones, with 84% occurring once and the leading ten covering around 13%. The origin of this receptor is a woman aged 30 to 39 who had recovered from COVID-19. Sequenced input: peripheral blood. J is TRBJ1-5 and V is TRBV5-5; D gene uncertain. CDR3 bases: TGTGCCAGCAGCCCAAATCCTCTAGGCCAGCCCCAGCATTTT. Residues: CASSPNPLGQPQHF.